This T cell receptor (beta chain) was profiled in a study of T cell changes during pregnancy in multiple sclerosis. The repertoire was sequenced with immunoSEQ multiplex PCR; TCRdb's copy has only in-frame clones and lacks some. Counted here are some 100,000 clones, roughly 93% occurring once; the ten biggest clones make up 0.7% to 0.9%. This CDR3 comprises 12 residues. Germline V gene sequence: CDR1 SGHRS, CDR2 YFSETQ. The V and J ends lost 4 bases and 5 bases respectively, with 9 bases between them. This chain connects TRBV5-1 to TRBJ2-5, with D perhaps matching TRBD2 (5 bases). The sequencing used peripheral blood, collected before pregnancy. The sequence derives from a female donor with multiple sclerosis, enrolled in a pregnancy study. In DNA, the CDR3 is TGCGCCAGCAGCCGGGATGGGGAGACCCAGTACTTC. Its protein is CASSRDGETQYF.